Each of the 15 T cell receptor beta chains below was sequenced from the same sample in a study of cytomegalovirus exposure and HLA in healthy donors. 60 Vbeta and 13 Jbeta primers were used in PCR. TCRdb keeps only in-frame clones here, not all; method: immunoSEQ multiplex PCR. The sample has 100,000 to 150,000 clones; roughly 15% are singletons. The sample consisted of PBMCs. These receptors originate from a woman in her late teens or twenties in good health and CMV-seronegative.

This clone was picked up a small number of times. The V gene is TRBV7-6, the J gene TRBJ2-1; 14 positions agree with TRBD2. The germline gives CDR1 SGHVS, CDR2 FNYEAQ. The length of the CDR3 is 17 residues. J lost 5 bases, V lost 2 bases, and 5 bases had no gene match. For the CDR3, the DNA is TGTGCCAGCAGCTTACCTTGGACTAGCGGGAGGCACAATGAGCAGTTCTTC. It specifies CASSLPWTSGRHNEQFF.

The chain carries TRBV28 and TRBJ2-7; the match to TRBD1 covers 8 bases. J was trimmed by 7 bases and V by 5 bases; bases with no gene match: 4. Germline V gives CDR1 MDHEN, CDR2 SYDVKM. The length of the CDR3 is 12 residues. CDR3 sequence reads: CASSPGTGEQYF. CDR3 nucleotides: TGTGCCAGCAGTCCCGGGACAGGTGAGCAGTACTTC.

This clone was seen a few times. The rearrangement links TRBV28 to TRBJ2-2; D unresolved. The CDR3 is 14 residues long. The V gene's germline CDR1 is MDHEN and CDR2 SYDVKM. Trimming stripped 3 bases from V and 5 bases from J, with 10 bases between. The CDR3 loop is CASSFGRETGELFF. The CDR3 DNA reads as TGTGCCAGCAGTTTTGGTAGAGAAACCGGGGAGCTGTTTTTT.

The chain carries TRBV19 and TRBJ1-3; D possibly corresponds to TRBD1 (5 bases). Per germline, CDR1 LNHDA and CDR2 SQIVND (reference sequence). The germline V and J ends were trimmed by 3 bases and 5 bases, with 11 bases remaining between them. There are 14 residues in the CDR3. CDR3 region: CASSISRVRNTIYF. The CDR3 coding sequence is TGTGCCAGTAGTATTTCCAGGGTCCGAAACACCATATATTTT. Complete variable domain (other parts from reference TRBV19 and TRBJ1-3): DGGITQSPKYLFRKEGQNVTLSCEQNLNHDAMYWYRQDPGQGLRLIYYSQIVNDFQKGDIAEGYSVSREKKESFPLTVTSAQKNPTAFYLCASSISRVRNTIYFGEGSWLTVV.

This clone was seen a handful of times. The rearrangement joins TRBV5-1 to TRBJ2-1; possible D gene TRBD1, 5 bases. Per germline, CDR1 SGHRS and CDR2 YFSETQ. This CDR3 is built from 14 residues. Trimming shortened V by 4 bases and J by 10 bases, and 18 bases separated the two germline ends. CDR3 in amino acids: CASSPHPTVREQFF. In DNA form, the CDR3 reads TGCGCCAGCAGCCCACATCCGACAGTCCGAGAGCAGTTCTTC.

The rearrangement links TRBV5-4 to TRBJ2-2; D is perhaps TRBD1 (6 bases). Germline values: CDR1 SGHNT, CDR2 YYREEE (reference sequence). Trimming removed 4 bases from V and 1 base from J, with 11 bases in between. This CDR3 spans 15 amino acids. The CDR3 DNA follows: TGTGCCAGCAGCCCGATGGGACAGAACACCGGGGAGCTGTTTTTT. Translated, it gives CASSPMGQNTGELFF.

This clone was recorded a few times. The gene calls are TRBV2 and TRBJ2-3; 14 nucleotides agree with TRBD2. The CDR3 is made up of 21 amino acids. Germline CDR1 SNHLY, CDR2 FYNNEI. V lost 6 bases to trimming and J lost 3 bases; unmatched junction nucleotides: 20. This chain's CDR3 is CASRAVKTSGGAIPPTDTQYF. DNA of the CDR3: TGTGCCAGCAGGGCCGTTAAGACTAGCGGGGGGGCGATTCCGCCTACAGATACGCAGTATTTT.

Only a few counts were recorded for this clone. The V gene is TRBV19, the J gene TRBJ2-7; unclear D gene. The V end was cut by 7 bases, the J end by 4 bases, with 17 bases between. The CDR3 runs 14 residues. CDR1 is LNHDA, CDR2 SQIVND, per germline (reference sequence). The CDR3 spells CASTPGQNYYEQYF. The CDR3 DNA reads as TGTGCCAGTACCCCTGGGCAGAATTATTACGAGCAGTACTTC. Looking up the rest from reference TRBV19 and TRBJ2-7 gives the full variable domain: DGGITQSPKYLFRKEGQNVTLSCEQNLNHDAMYWYRQDPGQGLRLIYYSQIVNDFQKGDIAEGYSVSREKKESFPLTVTSAQKNPTAFYLCASTPGQNYYEQYFGPGTRLTVT.

V is TRBV5-1 and J is TRBJ2-3, with TRBD2 identical over 8 bases. Germline CDR1 SGHRS, CDR2 YFSETQ. J gave up 2 bases and V 1 base, and 15 bases lay outside the gene matches. This CDR3 is 19 amino acids long. CDR3 residues: CASSLKGLAIDAFTDTQYF. The CDR3 region has the DNA TGCGCCAGCAGCTTGAAAGGACTAGCTATTGATGCCTTCACAGATACGCAGTATTTT.

V gene TRBV28 combines with J gene TRBJ1-2; D possibly corresponds to TRBD1 (6 bases). Germline loops: CDR1 MDHEN, CDR2 SYDVKM. Trimming removed 3 bases from V and 8 bases from J, with 22 bases in between. This CDR3 is built from 16 residues. This CDR3 reads CASSFPRPGASVGYTF. The CDR3 DNA reads as TGTGCCAGCAGTTTCCCCAGGCCAGGGGCCTCGGTCGGCTACACCTTC.

The chain joins TRBV29-1 to TRBJ1-2; D remains unclear. V lost 3 bases and J 4 bases, leaving 15 bases between the germline ends. This CDR3 has 14 amino acids. CDR1 and CDR2 (germline): SQVTM, ANQGSEA. DNA of the CDR3: TGCAGCGTTGAGGCTTACGGGGTTTCCTATGGCTACACCTTC. It encodes CSVEAYGVSYGYTF.

A few counts support this clone. This sequence joins TRBV9 and TRBJ1-1, with TRBD1 as a possible D gene (6 bases). The CDR3 extends over 15 amino acids. CDR1 is SGDLS and CDR2 is YYNGEE in the germline V gene. V was trimmed by 4 bases and J by 2 bases, leaving 15 bases between them. Here the CDR3 reads CASSLQGGANTEAFF. In nucleotides, the CDR3 is TGTGCCAGCAGCCTTCAAGGGGGGGCCAACACTGAAGCTTTCTTT.

V is TRBV4-1 and J is TRBJ2-3; 12 bases map to TRBD2. Germline V gene data show CDR1 as MGHRA and CDR2 as YSYEKL. The V segment lost 0 bases and the J segment 6 bases; nucleotides outside the gene matches: 7. CDR3 size: 17 residues. The CDR3 reads CASSQELAGGPRDTQYF. The CDR3 region has the DNA TGCGCCAGCAGCCAAGAGCTAGCGGGAGGGCCAAGGGATACGCAGTATTTT.

There are a few counts of this clone. The chain carries TRBV5-4 and TRBJ2-1, with 9 bases matching TRBD2. The germline V gene encodes CDR1 SGHNT and CDR2 YYREEE (reference sequence). The CDR3 is made up of 15 amino acids. After removal of 0 bases from V and 7 bases from J, the junction contained 5 bases not matched to a gene. CDR3 amino acids: CASSLGLAGRNEQFF. As DNA, the CDR3 is TGTGCCAGCAGCTTGGGTCTAGCGGGACGTAATGAGCAGTTCTTC.

The rearrangement uses TRBV19 and TRBJ1-5; 10 bases are shared with TRBD1. Germline V gene sequence: CDR1 LNHDA, CDR2 SQIVND (reference sequence). J lost 6 bases, V lost 6 bases, and 8 bases had no gene match. CDR3 length: 15 amino acids. The CDR3, as DNA: TGTGCCAGTAGCCCGCCGGGACAGGGGTTTCAGCCCCAGCATTTT. The encoded protein is CASSPPGQGFQPQHF.